This T cell receptor (beta chain) was observed in a study of response to subunit inactivated influenza vaccine. General observations from the study: Authors suggested each seasonal influenza vaccination recruits few new T cells.

V shed 2 bases and J 5 bases; nucleotides not matched to a gene: 6. The CDR3 contains 15 residues. TCRdb recomputed calls from the RT-PCR reads with MiXCR, one row per CDR3 protein. The data hold roughly 540,000 distinct CDR3 sequences, with roughly 25% observed a single time. This clonotype has ten or more counts. The antigen is undetermined. The same sample was also used in a study of T cells expressing NK-cell markers. This second study notes: 5'RACE template switching built TCR beta cDNA with unique molecular identifiers. In a handful of donors, dominant clonotypes made up about 25-65% of CD3+CD56-NKG2C+ cells. Certain NKG2C+ T cell clones were expanded, and their HCMV specificity remained unclear.

Source: CD4+ T cells sorted from PBMCs, taken about 12 days after vaccination. The rearrangement links TRBV12-3 or TRBV12-4 to TRBJ2-5; 9 bases map to TRBD1. This TCR was sampled from a man aged 45 to 65 who received an inactivated influenza vaccine. The CDR3, as DNA: TGTGCCAGCAGTTTAACCGGGACAGGGACGGAGACCCAGTACTTC. It specifies CASSLTGTGTETQYF.